This is a list of T cell receptor beta chains from one sample in a study of T-cell reconstitution after alpha-beta-depleted transplantation in children. Via MiXCR, TCRdb re-called the PCR reads, giving one row per CDR3 protein. This sample has 200,000 to 300,000 distinct CDR3 sequences; roughly a quarter occur once, and the top ten carry roughly 2.6%. Material: PBMCs, obtained before TCRalphabeta/CD19-depleted stem cell transplant. These TCRs come from a girl aged 2-10 years with Fanconi anemia, due to receive a stem cell transplant. CDR3s include the opening cysteine and the closing phenylalanine or tryptophan. Each record gives: V gene, J gene, D gene, clone size, CDR3 DNA, CDR3 protein. A D gene is named only where the DNA matches it firmly. Clone size is shown for a subset of rows, as once, few, many or a class of expanded clone.

V gene: TRBV10-3
J gene: TRBJ2-3
D gene: .
clone size: many
CDR3 DNA: TGTGCCATCAGTGAGGTCGGTATCACATCCACAGATACGCAGTATTTT
CDR3 protein: CAISEVGITSTDTQYF

V gene: TRBV6-6
J gene: TRBJ1-3
D gene: TRBD1
clone size: few
CDR3 DNA: TGTGCCACCTCCCCGGGACAGGGAAACACCATATATTTT
CDR3 protein: CATSPGQGNTIYF

V gene: TRBV11-2
J gene: TRBJ2-1
D gene: TRBD2
clone size: .
CDR3 DNA: TGTGCCAGCCGGGACACCCGATTACTAGCGGGAGGGCCGGATGAGCAGTTCTTC
CDR3 protein: CASRDTRLLAGGPDEQFF

V gene: TRBV20-1
J gene: TRBJ2-7
D gene: TRBD2
clone size: .
CDR3 DNA: TGCAGTGCTAGGGTAGCGGGAGTGTTCGAGCAGTACTTC
CDR3 protein: CSARVAGVFEQYF

V gene: TRBV18
J gene: TRBJ2-7
D gene: .
clone size: few
CDR3 DNA: TGTGCCAGCTCACCACCTTCGTCTACCTACGAGCAGTACTTC
CDR3 protein: CASSPPSSTYEQYF

V gene: TRBV12-3/TRBV12-4
J gene: TRBJ2-1
D gene: .
clone size: many
CDR3 DNA: TGTGCCAGCAGCCCAGGCCGGAATGAGCAGTTCTTC
CDR3 protein: CASSPGRNEQFF

V gene: TRBV29-1
J gene: TRBJ2-3
D gene: TRBD2
clone size: .
CDR3 DNA: TGCAGCGTCCCGGGACTAGCGGGGGGCCTCACAGATACGCAGTATTTT
CDR3 protein: CSVPGLAGGLTDTQYF

V gene: TRBV6-5
J gene: TRBJ1-1
D gene: .
clone size: few
CDR3 DNA: TGTGCCAGCAGTTCTCCAGGGAGGCCCAACACTGAAGCTTTCTTT
CDR3 protein: CASSSPGRPNTEAFF

V gene: TRBV20-1
J gene: TRBJ2-7
D gene: .
clone size: few
CDR3 DNA: TGCAGTGCTAGAGGACGGACTTCGTACGAGCAGTACTTC
CDR3 protein: CSARGRTSYEQYF

V gene: TRBV20-1
J gene: TRBJ2-3
D gene: .
clone size: few
CDR3 DNA: TGCAGTGCTATGATGGGGGCAGCGACAACAGATACGCAGTATTTT
CDR3 protein: CSAMMGAATTDTQYF

V gene: TRBV20-1
J gene: TRBJ2-3
D gene: .
clone size: once
CDR3 DNA: TGCAGTGCTAGAGGGTACGAGACTATTGCAGATACGCAGTATTTT
CDR3 protein: CSARGYETIADTQYF

V gene: TRBV12-3/TRBV12-4
J gene: TRBJ2-2
D gene: .
clone size: .
CDR3 DNA: TGTGCCAGCAGTTTCCCGGGACAACTCTACACCGGGGAGCTGTTTTTT
CDR3 protein: CASSFPGQLYTGELFF

V gene: TRBV20-1
J gene: TRBJ1-1
D gene: TRBD1
clone size: many
CDR3 DNA: TGCAGTGCTAGAGGACAGGGCTGGGGGAACACTGAAGCTTTCTTT
CDR3 protein: CSARGQGWGNTEAFF

V gene: TRBV28
J gene: TRBJ2-2
D gene: .
clone size: many
CDR3 DNA: TGTGCCAGCAGAGCCGCCGGGCTAGAGACCGGGGAGCTGTTTTTT
CDR3 protein: CASRAAGLETGELFF

V gene: TRBV15
J gene: TRBJ2-7
D gene: .
clone size: once
CDR3 DNA: TGTGCCACCAGCAGAGAACTAGTTGATCACGAGCAGTACTTC
CDR3 protein: CATSRELVDHEQYF

V gene: TRBV6-4
J gene: TRBJ1-5
D gene: TRBD1
clone size: .
CDR3 DNA: TGTGCCAGCAGTCCCATTCCTGGCGACAGGGGGTACGGCATTCAGCCCCAGCATTTT
CDR3 protein: CASSPIPGDRGYGIQPQHF

V gene: TRBV29-1
J gene: TRBJ2-7
D gene: TRBD1
clone size: many
CDR3 DNA: TGCAGCGCTGAAGACAGGGGGTCCTCCTACGAGCAGTACTTC
CDR3 protein: CSAEDRGSSYEQYF

V gene: TRBV20-1
J gene: TRBJ2-5
D gene: TRBD1
clone size: .
CDR3 DNA: TGCAGTGGCAGGGGGCCGCAGGGAGAGACCCAGTACTTC
CDR3 protein: CSGRGPQGETQYF

V gene: TRBV29-1
J gene: TRBJ1-1
D gene: TRBD1
clone size: .
CDR3 DNA: TGCAGCGTTGGTCAGGGGGTGGGGACTGAAGCTTTCTTT
CDR3 protein: CSVGQGVGTEAFF

V gene: TRBV9
J gene: TRBJ2-5
D gene: TRBD2
clone size: many
CDR3 DNA: TGTGCCAGCAGCGTAGCGGGGGGGCTCAGCGAGACCCAGTACTTC
CDR3 protein: CASSVAGGLSETQYF

V gene: TRBV10-3
J gene: TRBJ2-1
D gene: TRBD2
clone size: .
CDR3 DNA: TGTGCCATCAGTGAGAGTGGGCCCGGGACTAGCGGGAACAATGAGCAGTTCTTC
CDR3 protein: CAISESGPGTSGNNEQFF

V gene: TRBV29-1
J gene: TRBJ2-7
D gene: .
clone size: many
CDR3 DNA: TGCAGCGTTGAATATGCGGGGCGTGTGAGCTCCTACGAGCAGTACTTC
CDR3 protein: CSVEYAGRVSSYEQYF

V gene: TRBV12-3/TRBV12-4
J gene: TRBJ2-1
D gene: TRBD2
clone size: many
CDR3 DNA: TGTGCCAGCAGTTTAGAACCTGTAGCGGGTTTGTACAATGAGCAGTTCTTC
CDR3 protein: CASSLEPVAGLYNEQFF